This T cell receptor (beta chain) appears in the sequencing data of a study of T cell responses to AZD1222 COVID-19 vaccine. Whole-study results and caveats: Repertoire sampling occurred only after the peak T cell response. Recipients of AZD1222 seropositive at baseline numbered only five or six. Across the whole spike, CD4 TCRs peaked at regions 160-218 and 743-854.

Whether given at about 4 or about 12 weeks, second doses were pooled. Notes on this clone: The antigen remains undetermined.

This CDR3 contains 15 residues. V lost 8 bases and J lost 6; bases outside the gene matches: 10. The germline V gene has CDR1 SNHLY and CDR2 FYNNEI. Data came from immunoSEQ multiplex PCR; TCRdb stores just in-frame clones and leaves some out. The table records about 110,000 clones, 92% of them present only once. Material: peripheral blood, obtained 28 days after the second AZD1222 dose. The chain couples TRBV2 to TRBJ2-1; TRBD2 agrees at 10 bases. This TCR was recovered from an adult who received the AZD1222 COVID-19 vaccine. Here the CDR3 reads CASGGLAGVINEQFF. CDR3 DNA sequence: TGTGCCAGCGGAGGGCTAGCGGGGGTGATCAATGAGCAGTTCTTC.